These 30 T cell receptor beta chains were sequenced from one sample in a study of OX40 agonist ivuxolimab in advanced cancers. Generated by immunoSEQ multiplex PCR, the TCRdb table keeps only in-frame clones and is missing some. The data hold around 65,000 clones, with 89% observed a single time. The sample consisted of CD4+ or CD8+ T cells sorted from blood, taken in a trial of the OX40 agonist ivuxolimab. These receptors were taken from an adult with an advanced solid tumor such as melanoma, head and neck, liver or kidney cancer.

The J gene is TRBJ1-5, the V gene TRBV28; D call uncertain. The CDR3 length is 13 residues. V was trimmed by 3 bases and J by 3 bases, leaving 6 bases between them. The V gene's germline CDR1 is MDHEN and CDR2 SYDVKM. CDR3 in DNA: TGTGCCAGCAGTTTGGCCCACAATCAGCCCCAGCATTTT. It codes for CASSLAHNQPQHF. Full variable domain (remainder filled in from reference TRBV28 and TRBJ1-5): DVKVTQSSRYLVKRTGEKVFLECVQDMDHENMFWYRQDPGLGLRLIYFSYDVKMKEKGDIPEGYSVSREKKERFSLILESASTNQTSMYLCASSLAHNQPQHFGDGTRLSIL.

This chain uses TRBV11-2 with TRBJ1-2; the D is unclear. The germline V and J ends were trimmed by 1 base and 5 bases, with 11 bases remaining between them. The CDR3 is 14 residues long. Germline V gene data show CDR1 as SGHAT and CDR2 as FQNNGV. In DNA, the CDR3 is TGTGCCAGCAGCTTAGGTCAGAAGTCTTATGGCTACACCTTC. Translating gives CASSLGQKSYGYTF.

In its sample, this clone was seen once. The J gene is TRBJ2-1, the V gene TRBV4-3, with D perhaps TRBD2 (6 bases). Between the trimmed V and J ends, which lost 3 bases and 10 bases, there was a span of 10 bases. The CDR3 covers 12 residues. The V gene's germline CDR1 is LGHNA and CDR2 YSLEER. The CDR3 DNA reads as TGCGCCAGCAGCCATGGGACTGCGGAGCAGTTCTTC. This sequence encodes CASSHGTAEQFF.

The chain joins TRBV11-2 to TRBJ2-1; D unclear. Trimming shortened V by 5 bases and J by 12 bases, and 17 bases separated the two germline ends. The CDR3 totals 13 residues. Germline CDR1 and CDR2: SGHAT and FQNNGV. The CDR3 here is CASSRQAESGQFF. Written as DNA, the CDR3 is TGTGCCAGCAGCCGACAAGCCGAGTCGGGGCAGTTCTTC. Looking up the rest from reference TRBV11-2 and TRBJ2-1 gives the full variable domain: EAGVAQSPRYKIIEKRQSVAFWCNPISGHATLYWYQQILGQGPKLLIQFQNNGVVDDSQLPKDRFSAERLKGVDSTLKIQPAKLEDSAVYLCASSRQAESGQFFGPGTRLTVL.

The chain is built from TRBV4-3 and TRBJ2-5, with D perhaps TRBD2 (6 bases). CDR1 LGHNA and CDR2 YSLEER come from the germline V gene. V shed 4 bases and J shed 4 bases, with 16 bases lying between them. CDR3 length: 15 amino acids. Written as DNA, the CDR3 is TGCGCCAGCAGCCGTTTGGGGGGAACGGGAGAGACCCAGTACTTC. Protein sequence: CASSRLGGTGETQYF.

The J gene is TRBJ1-6, the V gene TRBV4-3; the D gene is possibly TRBD1 (6 bases). Germline-derived CDR1 and CDR2 are LGHNA and YSLEER. The CDR3 runs to 15 residues. V gave up 0 bases and J gave up 10 bases, with 13 bases separating them. CDR3 in DNA: TGCGCCAGCAGCCAAGATTGGGACACGGTATCACCCCTCCACTTT. Its protein product is CASSQDWDTVSPLHF.

This clone has a single count. V gene TRBV10-3 combines with J gene TRBJ1-1; 8 nucleotides match TRBD1. The CDR3 loop spans 15 amino acids. CDR1 is ENHRY and CDR2 is SYGVKD in the germline V gene. J lost 2 bases, V lost 0 bases, and 2 bases had no gene match. CDR3 protein: CAISESTGVNTEAFF. The DNA for the CDR3 is TGTGCCATCAGTGAGTCGACAGGGGTTAACACTGAAGCTTTCTTT.

The gene calls are TRBV28 and TRBJ2-2; the D gene could be TRBD1 or TRBD2 (5 bases each). Trimming shortened V by 4 bases and J by 0 bases, and 9 bases separated the two germline ends. The CDR3 length is 15 residues. The germline V gene has CDR1 MDHEN and CDR2 SYDVKM. The CDR3 loop is CASSYGTANTGELFF. The CDR3 DNA is TGTGCCAGCAGTTACGGGACGGCGAACACCGGGGAGCTGTTTTTT.

The chain couples TRBV5-4 to TRBJ2-2; 8 bases match TRBD2. From germline, CDR1 is SGHNT and CDR2 YYREEE (reference sequence). The CDR3 consists of 18 residues. Trimming took 0 bases from V and 1 from J; bases not matched to a gene: 8. CDR3 nucleotides: TGTGCCAGCAGCTTGGGGACTAGCCGGACCCAGAACACCGGGGAGCTGTTTTTT. Translated, it gives CASSLGTSRTQNTGELFF.

This chain connects TRBV5-1 to TRBJ2-7, with D perhaps matching TRBD2 (5 bases). Trimming cost V 5 bases and J 2 bases, with 11 bases left between them. CDR1 and CDR2 (germline): SGHRS, YFSETQ. The CDR3 length is 13 residues. CDR3 residues: CASRQEAAYEQYF. In nucleotides, the CDR3 is TGCGCCAGCAGGCAAGAAGCGGCCTACGAGCAGTACTTC.

The chain recombines TRBV9 with TRBJ2-7, with 10 bases aligning to TRBD2. The CDR3 extends over 16 amino acids. V shed 0 bases, J shed 3 bases, and the junction held 6 bases outside the gene matches. From germline, CDR1 is SGDLS and CDR2 YYNGEE. CDR3 sequence: CASSVDPTSGNYEQYF. The CDR3 DNA is TGTGCCAGCAGCGTAGACCCAACTAGCGGGAACTACGAGCAGTACTTC. The whole variable domain, remainder taken from reference TRBV9 and TRBJ2-7, is DSGVTQTPKHLITATGQRVTLRCSPRSGDLSVYWYQQSLDQGLQFLIQYYNGEERAKGNILERFSAQQFPDLHSELNLSSLELGDSALYFCASSVDPTSGNYEQYFGPGTRLTVT.

The chain couples TRBV6-5 to TRBJ2-7; D tentatively reads TRBD1 or TRBD2 (5 bases each). V gave up 5 bases and J gave up 7 bases, with 15 bases separating them. Germline loops: CDR1 MNHEY, CDR2 SVGAGI. The CDR3 spans 13 residues. The CDR3 DNA sequence: TGTGCCAGCAGTCCCGGGACGGAGTATGAGCAGTACTTC. This encodes CASSPGTEYEQYF.

V usage is TRBV19 and J usage is TRBJ2-2; D gene unclear. V shed 4 bases and J shed 4 bases, with 13 bases lying between them. CDR1 LNHDA and CDR2 SQIVND come from the germline V gene (reference sequence). The CDR3 spans 15 residues. DNA of the CDR3: TGTGCCAGTAGTACCGGACCGATTCTCACCGGGGAGCTGTTTTTT. As protein: CASSTGPILTGELFF.

There are a few counts of this clone. The chain employs TRBV4-1 and TRBJ2-3; 8 bases are a match to TRBD1. This CDR3 spans 14 amino acids. Germline CDR1 and CDR2: MGHRA and YSYEKL. Trimming removed 4 bases from V and 1 base from J; junction bases left unmatched: 1. CDR3 sequence: CASSPGQGTDTQYF. The CDR3 nucleotides read TGCGCCAGCAGCCCGGGACAGGGCACAGATACGCAGTATTTT.

The chain recombines TRBV5-1 with TRBJ2-1; 7 bases align to TRBD2. This CDR3 is built from 14 residues. Trimming took 6 bases from V and 6 from J; bases not matched to a gene: 9. Germline assignment: CDR1 SGHRS and CDR2 YFSETQ. The CDR3, as DNA: TGCGCCAGCACCGGGGGAGGGCCCTTCAATGAGCAGTTCTTC. It codes for CASTGGGPFNEQFF.

This clone was recorded only once. The V gene is TRBV7-2, the J gene TRBJ2-7; 7 positions match TRBD1. Germline values: CDR1 SGHTA, CDR2 FQGNSA. The CDR3 spans 14 residues. Unmatched junction bases numbered 11, after V lost 10 bases and J lost 2 bases. This CDR3 is CATDPGTAPYEQYF. The CDR3, as DNA: TGTGCCACGGACCCCGGGACAGCTCCCTACGAGCAGTACTTC. Looking up the rest from reference TRBV7-2 and TRBJ2-7 gives the full variable domain: GAGVSQSPSNKVTEKGKDVELRCDPISGHTALYWYRQSLGQGLEFLIYFQGNSAPDKSGLPSDRFSAERTGGSVSTLTIQRTQQEDSAVYLCATDPGTAPYEQYFGPGTRLTVT.

The V call is TRBV5-1, the J call TRBJ1-2, with D unclear. The CDR3 runs 12 residues. V was cut by 6 bases and J by 3 bases, with 9 bases left in between. Germline CDR1 reads SGHRS; CDR2 reads YFSETQ. The CDR3 DNA is TGCGCCAGCATCGGTGAGGACTATGGCTACACCTTC. Protein sequence: CASIGEDYGYTF.

This chain links TRBV5-6 with TRBJ2-5; 9 nucleotides line up with TRBD2. CDR1 is SGHDT and CDR2 is YYEEEE in the germline V gene. Trimming cost V 3 bases and J 3 bases; bases outside gene matches: 3. The CDR3 totals 14 residues. CDR3 DNA: TGTGCCAGCAGCTCCGGACTAGCGAAAGAGACCCAGTACTTC. Its protein product is CASSSGLAKETQYF.

The V and J genes are TRBV6-5 and TRBJ2-1, with D uncertain. This CDR3 spans 15 amino acids. V gave up 0 bases and J gave up 0 bases, with 6 bases separating them. Per germline, CDR1 MNHEY and CDR2 SVGAGI. CDR3 loop: CASSYSGGSYNEQFF. The CDR3 DNA reads as TGTGCCAGCAGTTACTCCGGCGGCTCCTACAATGAGCAGTTCTTC.

This clone came up once. CDR3 in DNA: TGCGCCAGCAGCTTGGCCAGCTCCTTGGAGACCCAGTACTTC. Translated, it gives CASSLASSLETQYF. This chain uses TRBV5-1 with TRBJ2-5, with D unresolved. V lost 0 bases and J lost 5, with 11 bases in between. In germline, CDR1 is SGHRS, CDR2 YFSETQ. The CDR3 contains 14 residues.

The chain links TRBV4-3 to TRBJ1-4; D is perhaps TRBD1 (6 bases). The V end was cut by 5 bases, the J end by 8 bases, with 12 bases between. The CDR3 spans 13 residues. Germline CDR1 is LGHNA and CDR2 is YSLEER. CDR3 coding DNA: TGCGCCAGCAGCGACAGGTTTTTCGAAAAACTGTTTTTT. Its translation: CASSDRFFEKLFF.

CDR3: CASSQEAGVETQYF. CDR3 DNA sequence: TGTGCCAGCAGCCAAGAGGCGGGAGTAGAGACCCAGTACTTC. The chain recombines TRBV4-2 with TRBJ2-5; TRBD2 matches 7 bases. This CDR3 region has 14 residues. Per germline, CDR1 LGHNA and CDR2 YNFKEQ. The J segment lost 4 bases and the V segment lost 0 bases, leaving 2 bases of the junction unmatched.

CDR3 amino acids: CASSLALGFYEQYF. The DNA of the CDR3 is TGTGCCAGCAGCTTGGCACTAGGTTTCTACGAGCAGTACTTC. This rearrangement joins TRBV5-6 to TRBJ2-7; weak D call: TRBD2 (5 bases). The germline CDR1 and CDR2 sequences are SGHDT and YYEEEE. This CDR3 region has 14 residues. Trimming removed 0 bases from V and 3 bases from J, with 10 bases in between.

This clone turned up a few times. The chain uses TRBV4-1 and TRBJ1-2; D gene ambiguous. This CDR3 is built from 14 residues. Trimming took 0 bases from V and 8 from J, leaving 13 bases between them. Germline CDR1 reads MGHRA; CDR2 reads YSYEKL. Here the CDR3 reads CASSQDKGGYGYTF. Here the CDR3 DNA reads TGCGCCAGCAGCCAAGACAAGGGCGGGTACGGCTACACCTTC.

The rearrangement uses TRBV10-3 and TRBJ1-5; TRBD1 matches at 7 bases. J was trimmed by 5 bases and V by 4 bases; bases with no gene match: 8. Germline V gene sequence: CDR1 ENHRY, CDR2 SYGVKD. The CDR3 contains 15 residues. For the CDR3, the DNA is TGTGCCATCAGTGGGACAGGAGGGTACGATCAGCCCCAGCATTTT. Its protein product is CAISGTGGYDQPQHF.

The chain carries TRBV27 and TRBJ2-1; the match to TRBD1 covers 7 bases. This CDR3 has 13 amino acids. Trimming cost V 2 bases and J 7 bases; bases outside gene matches: 2. Per germline, CDR1 MNHEY and CDR2 SMNVEV (reference sequence). The CDR3 loop is CASSLDRANEQFF. CDR3 DNA: TGTGCCAGCAGTTTAGACAGGGCAAATGAGCAGTTCTTC.

The rearrangement uses TRBV4-1 and TRBJ2-7; D unresolved. V lost 0 bases, J lost 2 bases, and 11 bases lay in between. CDR3 length equals 15 residues. In germline, CDR1 is MGHRA, CDR2 YSYEKL. This CDR3 is CASSQDTAAAYEQYF. The CDR3 nucleotides are TGCGCCAGCAGCCAAGATACGGCAGCAGCCTACGAGCAGTACTTC.

The chain combines TRBV7-6 with TRBJ2-1, with 7 bases matching TRBD2. The CDR3 totals 15 residues. V shed 8 bases and J 8 bases; nucleotides not matched to a gene: 15. CDR1 is SGHVS and CDR2 is FNYEAQ in the germline V gene. Here the CDR3 DNA reads TGTGCCAGCGGTGGTTGGAGGGAGGGTGGCTATGAGCAGTTCTTC. Translation: CASGGWREGGYEQFF.

The chain combines TRBV4-1 with TRBJ2-2; no reliable D call. CDR1 is MGHRA, CDR2 YSYEKL, per germline. V was trimmed by 4 bases and J by 6 bases, leaving 15 bases between them. The CDR3 has 15 amino acids. For the CDR3, the DNA is TGCGCCAGCAGCCCTGGGTCCATAGGCGCCGGGGAGCTGTTTTTT. Residues: CASSPGSIGAGELFF.

This chain connects TRBV6-4 to TRBJ2-3, with a weak D call TRBD2 (5 bases). Germline V gene data show CDR1 as MRHNA and CDR2 as SNTAGT. CDR3 length: 14 amino acids. Trimming stripped 5 bases from V and 6 bases from J, with 15 bases between. DNA for the CDR3: TGTGCCAGCAGTTCCGGGATAGGCGTCGATACGCAGTATTTT. It yields the protein CASSSGIGVDTQYF.